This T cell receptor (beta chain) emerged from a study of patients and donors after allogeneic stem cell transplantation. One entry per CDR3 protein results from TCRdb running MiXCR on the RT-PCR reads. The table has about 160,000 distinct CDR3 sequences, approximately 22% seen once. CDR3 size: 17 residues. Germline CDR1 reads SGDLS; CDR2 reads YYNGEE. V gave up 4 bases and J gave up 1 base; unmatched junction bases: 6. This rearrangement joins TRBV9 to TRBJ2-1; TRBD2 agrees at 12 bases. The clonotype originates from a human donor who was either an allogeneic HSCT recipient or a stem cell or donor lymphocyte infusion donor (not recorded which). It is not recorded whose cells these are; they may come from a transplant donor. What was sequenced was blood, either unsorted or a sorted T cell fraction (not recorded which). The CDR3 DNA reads TGTGCCAGCAGCTCACGACTAGCGGGAGTGTCCTACAATGAGCAGTTCTTC. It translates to CASSSRLAGVSYNEQFF.